A selection of T cell receptor beta chains follows, all from one sample in a study of cytomegalovirus exposure and HLA in healthy donors. Libraries were prepared by immunoSEQ multiplex PCR; TCRdb keeps only in-frame clonotypes and omits some of them. The sample lists roughly 150,000 clones; around three quarters were seen once. Sequenced sample: PBMCs. These TCRs come from a man aged 40-55 years in good health and CMV-seropositive. Both conserved end residues are part of each CDR3. The order of the fields is V gene, D gene, clone size, J gene, CDR3 DNA, CDR3 protein. The D gene is left open where the match is weak. Only some rows state a clone size, as once, few, many or a class for expanded clones.

>TRBV10-2|TRBD1|-|TRBJ1-1
TGCGCCAGCGGGGGACAGGGGGGTTGGAACACTGAAGCTTTCTTT
CASGGQGGWNTEAFF
>TRBV7-9|-|-|TRBJ2-7
TGTGCCAGCGAGGGTCGCGGGACCTACGAGCAGTACTTC
CASEGRGTYEQYF
>TRBV7-2|-|-|TRBJ2-3
TGTGCCAGCAGCTTAGCGAGGAGCACAGATACGCAGTATTTT
CASSLARSTDTQYF
>TRBV11-2|-|-|TRBJ2-7
TGTGCCAGCAGCTTAGCGCGAACAGGGTCATCCTACGAGCAGTACTTC
CASSLARTGSSYEQYF
>TRBV2|TRBD1|once|TRBJ2-4
TGTGCCAGCAGTCCCAGGGGGCTCAAAAACATTCAGTACTTC
CASSPRGLKNIQYF
>TRBV9|-|-|TRBJ2-2
TGTGCCAGCAGCGTATCGACTGGCTACACCGGGGAGCTGTTTTTT
CASSVSTGYTGELFF
>TRBV11-3|-|-|TRBJ2-1
TGTGCCAGCAGCTTCGACAGGAATGAGCAGTTCTTC
CASSFDRNEQFF
>TRBV10-3|-|-|TRBJ1-4
TGTGCCGGGGCAAATGAAAAACTGTTTTTT
CAGANEKLFF
>TRBV18|-|-|TRBJ2-5
TGTGCCAGCGCGTCAGAGACCCAGTACTTC
CASASETQYF
>TRBV30|-|-|TRBJ1-5
TGTGCCTGGAGTGTAGGGAGTGCAAGCAATCAGCCCCAGCATTTT
CAWSVGSASNQPQHF
>TRBV9|TRBD1|few|TRBJ2-7
TGTGCCAGCAGCCCATCCGGGACAGGGGCCTACGAGCAGTACTTC
CASSPSGTGAYEQYF
>TRBV25-1|TRBD2|-|TRBJ2-5
TGTGCCAGCAGTGAAAGCGGGGGAGGGGTGGGTTGGGAGACCCAGTACTTC
CASSESGGGVGWETQYF
>TRBV27|-|-|TRBJ2-7
TGTGCCAGCAGTTATGGAGGGGAGCAGTACTTC
CASSYGGEQYF
>TRBV5-1|TRBD2|-|TRBJ2-1
TGCGCCAGCAGCCCGCCCGGGACTAGCGCCTACAATGAGCAGTTCTTC
CASSPPGTSAYNEQFF
>TRBV5-1|TRBD1|-|TRBJ2-1
TGCGCCAGCAGCCAATATCAACTTTGGACAGGGTCTAAGTCAAGCTCCTACAATGAGCAGTTCTTC
CASSQYQLWTGSKSSSYNEQFF
>TRBV6-5|TRBD1|-|TRBJ2-7
TGTGCCAGCAGACCGACAGGGGTTGGTCCGCAGTACTTC
CASRPTGVGPQYF
>TRBV27|TRBD2|-|TRBJ2-4
TGTGCCAGCAGTTTATCATCACTAGCGGGAAACAGTCAGTACTTC
CASSLSSLAGNSQYF
>TRBV6-5|-|-|TRBJ1-6
TGTGCCAGCAGTTACACAACAGGGACGGATAATTCACCCCTCCACTTT
CASSYTTGTDNSPLHF
>TRBV2|TRBD1|few|TRBJ2-5
TGTGCCAGCAGTGAGATACAGGGGCTTGAGGTTTTTCCCCAGTACTTC
CASSEIQGLEVFPQYF
>TRBV6-5|-|-|TRBJ1-5
TGTGCCAGCAGTTACTCAGGCCAGGGCAATCAGCCCCAGCATTTT
CASSYSGQGNQPQHF
>TRBV15|TRBD2|-|TRBJ2-1
TGTGCCACCAGCCGCGGGACTAGTGTCAATGAGCAGTTCTTC
CATSRGTSVNEQFF
>TRBV11-3|-|-|TRBJ1-2
TGTGCCAGCCCCCACCGACCCGGACAAGGACCCGGATGGGGCTACGATTACTTC
CASPHRPGQGPGWGYDYF
>TRBV7-7|TRBD1|-|TRBJ2-5
TGTGCCAGCAGCTTAGGCACAGGGGGAAGCGAGACCCAGTACTTC
CASSLGTGGSETQYF
>TRBV11-1|TRBD2|-|TRBJ2-1
TGTGCCAGCAGCCCGCGGGGACTAGCGGTGTTGAATGAGCAGTTCTTC
CASSPRGLAVLNEQFF
>TRBV29-1|-|-|TRBJ1-5
TGCAGCGTTGTGGCAGGGCAGGGTCAGCCCCAGCATTTT
CSVVAGQGQPQHF
>TRBV5-1|TRBD2|few|TRBJ2-2
TGCGCCAGCAGCCGAGTCGGCGGGAGTTCCACCGGGGAGCTGTTTTTT
CASSRVGGSSTGELFF
>TRBV14|-|-|TRBJ1-3
TGTGCCAGCAGCCGAACCCCGGGATCTCGAAGGACTGGAAACACCATATATTTT
CASSRTPGSRRTGNTIYF
>TRBV5-6|-|-|TRBJ2-5
TGTGCCAGCAGCCCCCGGGGTCAGGAGACCCAGTACTTC
CASSPRGQETQYF
>TRBV10-3|TRBD2|-|TRBJ2-1
TGTGCCATCAGTGAGTCGACTTCCGGGAGGGTGACCTCCTACAATGAGCAGTTCTTC
CAISESTSGRVTSYNEQFF
>TRBV2|TRBD2|-|TRBJ2-7
TGTGCCAGCAGTGAAGCAGGCGGGAGGGGGTACGAGCAGTACTTC
CASSEAGGRGYEQYF
>TRBV7-3|-|few|TRBJ1-3
TGTGCCAGCAGAGGCAGGGGCACAGGAAACACCATATATTTT
CASRGRGTGNTIYF
>TRBV2|-|-|TRBJ2-7
TGTGCCAGCAGGGATATGAGAGAGGCCCCCTACGAGCAGTACTTC
CASRDMREAPYEQYF
>TRBV6-5|-|few|TRBJ1-5
TGTGCCAGCAGTAAACAGGGTTACAATCAGCCCCAGCATTTT
CASSKQGYNQPQHF
>TRBV4-1|-|once|TRBJ2-7
TGCGCCAGCAGCCAAGGACTAGAGCTACGCGAGCAGTACTTC
CASSQGLELREQYF
>TRBV6-5|-|-|TRBJ2-7
TGTGCCAGCAGTCGACAGCCGGGCTACGAGCAGTACTTC
CASSRQPGYEQYF
>TRBV11-2|-|few|TRBJ2-5
TGTGCCAGCAGCTTAGCGGGAGCTGAGACCCAGTACTTC
CASSLAGAETQYF
>TRBV6-6|TRBD1|few|TRBJ2-2
TGTGCCAGCAGTCCCGGACAGGGGGACACCGGGGAGCTGTTTTTT
CASSPGQGDTGELFF
>TRBV5-4|-|-|TRBJ2-7
TGTGCCAGCAGCTTGGGAACTGACTCCTACGAGCAGTACTTC
CASSLGTDSYEQYF
>TRBV21-1|-|-|TRBJ2-5
TGTGCCAGCAGCTCGCCCAGGGTCTTGGAGACCCAGTACTTC
CASSSPRVLETQYF
>TRBV28|-|-|TRBJ2-2
TGTGCCAGCAGTTTGGGCCCCGGGGAGCTGTTTTTT
CASSLGPGELFF
>TRBV4-2|TRBD2|once|TRBJ2-5
TGTGCCAGCAGCCAAACGGGACTAGCGGGAGTGGGGGAGACCCAGTACTTC
CASSQTGLAGVGETQYF
>TRBV19|-|-|TRBJ2-7
TGTGCCAGTTCCTCCTACGGGAGCTCCTACGAGCAGTACTTC
CASSSYGSSYEQYF
>TRBV5-1|-|-|TRBJ1-1
TGCGCCAGCAGTCCTACATCTTTTACCGCCGGGACTGAAGCTTTCTTT
CASSPTSFTAGTEAFF
>TRBV5-1|TRBD2|-|TRBJ2-2
TGCGCCAGCAGCTCTACTAGCGGGAGTACCGGGGAGCTGTTTTTT
CASSSTSGSTGELFF
>TRBV6-6|-|few|TRBJ1-5
TGTGCCAGCAGTTCCAGAAGACAGGTATTCAATCAGCCCCAGCATTTT
CASSSRRQVFNQPQHF
>TRBV29-1|-|once|TRBJ2-6
TGCAGCGTTGCAGGCGGGGCCAACGTCCTGACTTTC
CSVAGGANVLTF
>TRBV5-1|TRBD1|-|TRBJ2-6
TGCGCCAGCAGCTTGGGACAGGGGAGCTCTGGGGCCAACGTCCTGACTTTC
CASSLGQGSSGANVLTF
>TRBV14|TRBD2|-|TRBJ2-2
TGTGCCAGCAGCCAATTAGCGGGAGACACCGGGGAGCTGTTTTTT
CASSQLAGDTGELFF
>TRBV29-1|-|-|TRBJ2-7
TGCAGCGTGGCGAGACAGGCCGACGAGCAGTACTTC
CSVARQADEQYF
>TRBV30|TRBD2|-|TRBJ2-5
TGTGCCTGGAGTGGAGGGAGGGCCGGGGAGACCCAGTACTTC
CAWSGGRAGETQYF
>TRBV19|-|few|TRBJ1-2
TGTGCCAGTAACATACAGGGATCTAACTATGGCTACACCTTC
CASNIQGSNYGYTF
>TRBV27|-|once|TRBJ2-1
TGTGCCAGCAGTCCCCAACTCTCCTACAATGAGCAGTTCTTC
CASSPQLSYNEQFF
>TRBV2|-|-|TRBJ1-2
TGTGCCAGCAGTGATACCGGACATCTTGGCTACACCTTC
CASSDTGHLGYTF
>TRBV10-1|-|-|TRBJ2-2
TGCGCCAGCAGTGAGGGGGGCGCGAACACCGGGGAGCTGTTTTTT
CASSEGGANTGELFF